This T cell receptor (beta chain) emerged from a study of blood T cell repertoires in COVID-19. There are 15 residues in the CDR3. The germline V gene has CDR1 SNHLY and CDR2 FYNNEI. V was trimmed by 7 bases and J by 4 bases, leaving 14 bases between them. Original processing methods: Counts of nucleated cells, estimated from reference gene primer amplification, were obtained. Libraries were prepared by immunoSEQ multiplex PCR; TCRdb keeps only in-frame clonotypes and omits some of them. V and J calls and clone size follow that table, whereas D and trimming were derived from the DNA. This table has some 140,000 clones, over 75% appearing once.

The TCR originated in a man in his fifties or sixties with COVID-19, enrolled during active disease. The chain joins TRBV2 to TRBJ2-6; unclear D gene. What was sequenced was peripheral blood. CDR3 sequence reads: CASTRDSTGANVLTF. For the CDR3, the DNA is TGTGCCAGCACTCGCGACTCGACCGGGGCCAACGTCCTGACTTTC.